This TCR beta chain was sequenced for a study of regulatory T cells in long-lasting Graves disease. The TCR beta library used iRepertoire HTBI primers with Arm-PCR amplification of CDR3. TCRdb reprocessed the multiplex PCR reads with MiXCR, giving one entry per CDR3 protein. The profile shows a few hundred thousand distinct CDR3 sequences, 12% of them singletons. This clonotype was recorded many times. This sample's time point: newly diagnosed GD, antithyroid drugs for less than 3 months. PBMC-extracted RNA yielded the TCR library. These data were also reused for a study on T cells in Graves' hyperthyroidism and ophthalmopathy.

This TCR was sampled from a young woman with Graves disease. The source material was peripheral blood mononuclear cells (PBMCs), sampled at new diagnosis, from a patient treated with antithyroid drugs.

CDR3 sequence: CSARGSLSVNTEAFF. In nucleotides, the CDR3 is TGCAGTGCTAGAGGGAGTTTGTCAGTGAACACTGAAGCTTTCTTT. The chain couples TRBV20-1 to TRBJ1-1; D is uncertain. Germline loops: CDR1 DFQATT, CDR2 SNEGSKA (reference sequence). The CDR3 extends over 15 amino acids. V was shortened by 1 base and J by 0 bases, with 12 bases between the two germline ends.